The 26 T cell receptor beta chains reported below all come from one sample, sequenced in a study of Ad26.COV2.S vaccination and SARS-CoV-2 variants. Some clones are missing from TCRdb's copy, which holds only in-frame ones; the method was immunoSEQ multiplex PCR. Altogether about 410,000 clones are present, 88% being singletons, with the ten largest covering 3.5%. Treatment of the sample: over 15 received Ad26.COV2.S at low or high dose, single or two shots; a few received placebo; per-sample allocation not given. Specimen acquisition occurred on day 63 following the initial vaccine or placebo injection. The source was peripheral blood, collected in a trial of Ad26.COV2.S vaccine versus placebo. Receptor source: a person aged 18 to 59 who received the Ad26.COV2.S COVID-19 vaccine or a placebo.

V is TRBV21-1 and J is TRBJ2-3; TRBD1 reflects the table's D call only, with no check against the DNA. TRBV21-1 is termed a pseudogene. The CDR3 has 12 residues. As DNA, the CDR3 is TGTGCCAGCAGCAAAAGGACAGATACGCAGTGTTTT. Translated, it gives CASSKRTDTQCF.

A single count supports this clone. The CDR3 is CASSGSEGSETQYF. The CDR3 DNA is TGTGCCAGCAGTGGCAGCGAGGGAAGTGAGACCCAGTACTTC. This sequence joins TRBV2 and TRBJ2-5, with a tentative D call TRBD2 (5 bases). CDR3 size: 14 residues. In germline, CDR1 is SNHLY, CDR2 FYNNEI. Deletions cut 4 bases from V and 5 bases from J, with 14 bases between.

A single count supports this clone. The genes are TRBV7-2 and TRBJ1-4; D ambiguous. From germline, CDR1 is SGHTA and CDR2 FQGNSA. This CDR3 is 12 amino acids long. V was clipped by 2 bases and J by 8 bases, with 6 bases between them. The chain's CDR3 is CASSLSGEKLFF. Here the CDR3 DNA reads TGTGCCAGCAGCTTATCTGGGGAAAAACTGTTTTTT.

The CDR3 spells CASSLRPPAQNNEQFF. In DNA, the CDR3 is TGTGCCAGCTCCCTTCGGCCGCCAGCTCAGAACAATGAGCAGTTCTTC. The chain combines TRBV18 with TRBJ2-1; D is unresolved. Per the germline V gene, CDR1 is KGHSH and CDR2 is LQKENI. The CDR3 extends over 16 amino acids. Trimming removed 6 bases from V and 5 bases from J, with 20 bases in between.

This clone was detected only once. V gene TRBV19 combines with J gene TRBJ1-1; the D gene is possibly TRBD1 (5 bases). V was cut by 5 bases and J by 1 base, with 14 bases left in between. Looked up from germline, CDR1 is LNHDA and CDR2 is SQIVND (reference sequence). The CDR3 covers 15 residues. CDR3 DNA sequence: TGTGCCAGTAGTTTGGGACGTAGAAAGAACACTGAAGCTTTCTTT. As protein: CASSLGRRKNTEAFF.

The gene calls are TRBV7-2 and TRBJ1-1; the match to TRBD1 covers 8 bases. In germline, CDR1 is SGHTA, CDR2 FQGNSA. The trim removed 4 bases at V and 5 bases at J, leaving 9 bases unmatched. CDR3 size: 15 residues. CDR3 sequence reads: CASSSNRQGRTEAFF. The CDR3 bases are TGTGCCAGCAGCTCGAATCGACAGGGGAGGACTGAAGCTTTCTTT. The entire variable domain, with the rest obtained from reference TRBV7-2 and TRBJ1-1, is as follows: GAGVSQSPSNKVTEKGKDVELRCDPISGHTALYWYRQSLGQGLEFLIYFQGNSAPDKSGLPSDRFSAERTGGSVSTLTIQRTQQEDSAVYLCASSSNRQGRTEAFFGQGTRLTVV.

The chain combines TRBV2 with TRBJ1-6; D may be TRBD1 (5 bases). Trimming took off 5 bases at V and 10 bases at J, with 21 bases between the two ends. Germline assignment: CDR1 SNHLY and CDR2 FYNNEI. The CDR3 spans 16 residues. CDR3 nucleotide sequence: TGTGCCAGCAGTCAGGACTCCCGGGGGTACTCATCACCCCTCCACTTT. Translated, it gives CASSQDSRGYSSPLHF.

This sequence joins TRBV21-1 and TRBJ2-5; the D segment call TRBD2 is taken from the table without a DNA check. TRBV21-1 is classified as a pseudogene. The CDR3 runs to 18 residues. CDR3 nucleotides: TGTGCCAGCAGCAAAAATGTTAGGAAGGGGGGGTACCAAGAGACCCAGTACTTC. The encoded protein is CASSKNVRKGGYQETQYF.

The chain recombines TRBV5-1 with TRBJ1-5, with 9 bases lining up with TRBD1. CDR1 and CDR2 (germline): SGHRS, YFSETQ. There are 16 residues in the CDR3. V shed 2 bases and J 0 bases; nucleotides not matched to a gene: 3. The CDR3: CASSFYRGRSNQPQHF. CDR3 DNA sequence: TGCGCCAGCAGCTTCTACAGGGGGCGTAGCAATCAGCCCCAGCATTTT.

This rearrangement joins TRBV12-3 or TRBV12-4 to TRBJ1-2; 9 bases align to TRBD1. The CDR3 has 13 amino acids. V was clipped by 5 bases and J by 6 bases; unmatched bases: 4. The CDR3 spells CASSPGQGDGYTF. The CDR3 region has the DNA TGTGCCAGCAGTCCGGGACAGGGTGATGGCTACACCTTC.

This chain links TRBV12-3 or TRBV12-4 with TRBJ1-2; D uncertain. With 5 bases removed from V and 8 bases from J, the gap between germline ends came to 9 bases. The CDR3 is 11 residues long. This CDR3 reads CASSGVGGYTF. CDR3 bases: TGTGCCAGCAGTGGTGTTGGAGGCTACACCTTC.

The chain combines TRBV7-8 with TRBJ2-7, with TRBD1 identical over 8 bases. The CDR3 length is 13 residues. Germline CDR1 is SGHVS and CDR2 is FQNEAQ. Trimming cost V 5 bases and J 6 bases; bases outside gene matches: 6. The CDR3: CASSRDTGGEQYF. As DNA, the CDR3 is TGTGCCAGCAGCCGTGATACAGGGGGCGAGCAGTACTTC.

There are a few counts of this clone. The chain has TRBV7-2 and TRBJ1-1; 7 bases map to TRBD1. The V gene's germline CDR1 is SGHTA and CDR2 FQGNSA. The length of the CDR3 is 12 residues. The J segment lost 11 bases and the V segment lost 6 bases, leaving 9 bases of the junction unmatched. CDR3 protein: CASSSFTGVAFF. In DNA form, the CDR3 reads TGTGCCAGCAGTTCATTTACAGGGGTGGCTTTCTTT.

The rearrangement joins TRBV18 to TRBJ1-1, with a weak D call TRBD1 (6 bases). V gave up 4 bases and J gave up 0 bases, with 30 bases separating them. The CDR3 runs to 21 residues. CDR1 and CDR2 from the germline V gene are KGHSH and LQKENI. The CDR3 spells CASSHPIGQYSGGRMNTEAFF. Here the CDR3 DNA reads TGTGCCAGCTCACACCCCATCGGACAGTACTCTGGCGGTAGGATGAACACTGAAGCTTTCTTT.

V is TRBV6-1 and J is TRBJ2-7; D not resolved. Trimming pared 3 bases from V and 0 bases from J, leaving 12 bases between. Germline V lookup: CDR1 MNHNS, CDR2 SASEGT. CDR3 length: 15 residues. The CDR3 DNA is TGTGCCAGCAGTGACCGAATTGGCTACTCCTACGAGCAGTACTTC. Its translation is CASSDRIGYSYEQYF.

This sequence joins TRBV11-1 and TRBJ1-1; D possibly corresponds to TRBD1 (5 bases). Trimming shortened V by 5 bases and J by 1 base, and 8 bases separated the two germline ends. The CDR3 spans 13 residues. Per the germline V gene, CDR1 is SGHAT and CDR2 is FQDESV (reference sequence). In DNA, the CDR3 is TGTGCCAGCAGCCTCACAGGGAACACTGAAGCTTTCTTT. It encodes CASSLTGNTEAFF.

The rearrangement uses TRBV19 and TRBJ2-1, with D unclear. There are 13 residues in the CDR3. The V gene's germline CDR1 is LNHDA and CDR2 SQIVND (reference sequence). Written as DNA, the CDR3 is TGTGCTTCAGGCGCAGCCAATTACAATGAGCAGTTCTTC. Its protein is CASGAANYNEQFF. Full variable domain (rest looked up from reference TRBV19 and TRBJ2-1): DGGITQSPKYLFRKEGQNVTLSCEQNLNHDAMYWYRQDPGQGLRLIYYSQIVNDFQKGDIAEGYSVSREKKESFPLTVTSAQKNPTAFYLCASGAANYNEQFFGPGTRLTVL.

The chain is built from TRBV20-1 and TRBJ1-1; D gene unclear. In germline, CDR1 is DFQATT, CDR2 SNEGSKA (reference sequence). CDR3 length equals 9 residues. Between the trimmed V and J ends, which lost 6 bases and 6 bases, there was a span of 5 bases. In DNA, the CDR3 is TGCAGTGCAGCCCCTGAAGCTTTCTTT. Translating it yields CSAAPEAFF.

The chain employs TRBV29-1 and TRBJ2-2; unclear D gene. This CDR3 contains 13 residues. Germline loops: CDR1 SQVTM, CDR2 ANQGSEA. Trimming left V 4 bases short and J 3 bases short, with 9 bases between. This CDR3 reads CSVGQEYTGELFF. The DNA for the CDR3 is TGCAGCGTTGGCCAGGAATACACCGGGGAGCTGTTTTTT.

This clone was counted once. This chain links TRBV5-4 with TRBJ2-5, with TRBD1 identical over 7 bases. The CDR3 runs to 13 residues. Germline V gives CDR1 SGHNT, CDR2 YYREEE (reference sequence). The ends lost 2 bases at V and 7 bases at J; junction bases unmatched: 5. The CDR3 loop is CASSFRDRGTQYF. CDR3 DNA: TGTGCCAGCAGCTTCCGGGACAGAGGGACCCAGTACTTC.

In DNA, the CDR3 is TGTGCCAGCAGCTCGTGGGACAGGGATGGCTACACCTTC. Amino acid sequence: CASSSWDRDGYTF. The chain is built from TRBV5-4 and TRBJ1-2, with TRBD1 identical over 9 bases. The germline V gene has CDR1 SGHNT and CDR2 YYREEE (reference sequence). J lost 6 bases, V lost 3 bases, and 3 bases had no gene match. The CDR3 is made up of 13 amino acids.

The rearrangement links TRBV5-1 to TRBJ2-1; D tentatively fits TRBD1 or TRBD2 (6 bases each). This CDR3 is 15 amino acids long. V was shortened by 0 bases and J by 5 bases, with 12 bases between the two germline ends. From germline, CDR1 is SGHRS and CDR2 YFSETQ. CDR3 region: CASSLAGALNNEQFF. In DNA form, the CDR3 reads TGCGCCAGCAGCTTGGCGGGGGCCCTAAACAATGAGCAGTTCTTC.

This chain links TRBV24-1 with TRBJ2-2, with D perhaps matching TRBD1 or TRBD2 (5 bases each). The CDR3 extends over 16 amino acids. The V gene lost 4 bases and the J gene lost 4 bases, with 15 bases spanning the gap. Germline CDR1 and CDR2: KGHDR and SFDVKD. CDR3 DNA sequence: TGTGCCACCAGTGAAGATTCCGGGACCCCCACCGGGGAGCTGTTTTTT. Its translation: CATSEDSGTPTGELFF.

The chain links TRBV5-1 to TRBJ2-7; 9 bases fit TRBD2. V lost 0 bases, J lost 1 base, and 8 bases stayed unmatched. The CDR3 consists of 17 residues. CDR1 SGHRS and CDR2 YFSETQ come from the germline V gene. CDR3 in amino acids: CASSLEAGGTRSYEQYF. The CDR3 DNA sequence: TGCGCCAGCAGCTTGGAAGCGGGGGGCACACGTTCCTACGAGCAGTACTTC.

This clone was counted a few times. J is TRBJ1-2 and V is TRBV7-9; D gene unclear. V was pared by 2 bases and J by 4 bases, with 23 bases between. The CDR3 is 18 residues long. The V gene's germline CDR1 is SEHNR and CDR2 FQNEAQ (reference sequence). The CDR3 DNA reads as TGTGCCAGCAGCTTACTTTCGATCGTCGGACTGTTAAGCTATGGCTACACCTTC. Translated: CASSLLSIVGLLSYGYTF.

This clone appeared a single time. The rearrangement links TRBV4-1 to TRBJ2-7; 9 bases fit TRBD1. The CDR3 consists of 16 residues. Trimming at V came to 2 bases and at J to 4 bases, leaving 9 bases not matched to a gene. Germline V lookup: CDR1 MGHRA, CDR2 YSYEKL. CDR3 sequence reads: CASSQPGTGSWYEQYF. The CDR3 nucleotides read TGCGCCAGCAGCCAACCCGGGACAGGGAGTTGGTACGAGCAGTACTTC.